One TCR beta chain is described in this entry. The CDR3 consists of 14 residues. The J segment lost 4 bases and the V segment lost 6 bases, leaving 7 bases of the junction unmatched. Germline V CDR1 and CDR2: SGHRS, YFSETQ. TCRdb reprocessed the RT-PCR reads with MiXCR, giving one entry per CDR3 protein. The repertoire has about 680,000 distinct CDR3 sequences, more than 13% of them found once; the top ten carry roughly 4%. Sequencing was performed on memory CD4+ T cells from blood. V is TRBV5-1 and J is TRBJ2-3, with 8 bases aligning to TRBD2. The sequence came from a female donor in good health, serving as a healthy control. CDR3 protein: CASKSGGLADTQYF. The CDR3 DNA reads TGCGCCAGCAAATCGGGGGGGCTGGCAGATACGCAGTATTTT.